The 20 T cell receptor beta chains in this list originate from one sample, sequenced in a study of CD8 T cells in Susac syndrome. Random hexamers were used to reverse transcribe an amount of about 0.5 to 1 ug RNA. TCRdb called the immunoSEQ multiplex PCR reads again in MiXCR, with one record for every CDR3 protein. This table has roughly 120,000 distinct CDR3 sequences, around 94% appearing once. Source material: CD4+ T cells from PBMCs. The receptors shown here come from a human donor in good health.

This rearrangement joins TRBV29-1 to TRBJ2-7, with 9 positions matching TRBD1. The CDR3 runs 14 residues. Germline V gives CDR1 SQVTM, CDR2 ANQGSEA. V shed 8 bases and J 2 bases; nucleotides not matched to a gene: 10. CDR3 nucleotide sequence: TGCAGCATTGGGTCGGGGACAGGGCCCTACGAGCAGTACTTC. As protein: CSIGSGTGPYEQYF.

The rearrangement links TRBV6-6 to TRBJ1-1, with D possibly being TRBD1 (5 bases). V dropped 5 bases and J dropped 4 bases, with 14 bases sitting between them. CDR3 size: 14 residues. CDR1 and CDR2 (germline): MNHNY, SVGAGI (reference sequence). The CDR3 loop is CASSLLSGFTEAFF. As DNA, the CDR3 is TGTGCCAGCAGTCTTCTTTCAGGGTTCACTGAAGCTTTCTTT.

The chain has TRBV5-6 and TRBJ2-1, with D possibly TRBD1 on 6 matching bases. The germline V and J ends were trimmed by 2 bases and 0 bases, with 6 bases remaining between them. Germline CDR1 SGHDT, CDR2 YYEEEE. This CDR3 has 14 amino acids. For the CDR3, the DNA is TGTGCCAGCAGCTTCAGGGGCTCCTACAATGAGCAGTTCTTC. Its protein is CASSFRGSYNEQFF.

This clonotype was picked up one time. The chain has TRBV4-3 and TRBJ2-1; D is unclear. The germline V and J ends were trimmed by 0 bases and 4 bases, with 10 bases remaining between them. This CDR3 is built from 15 residues. Germline V gene lookup returns CDR1 LGHNA and CDR2 YSLEER. Written as DNA, the CDR3 is TGCGCCAGCAGCCAAGAGATGCCTGGATACAATGAGCAGTTCTTC. This sequence encodes CASSQEMPGYNEQFF.

V and J are TRBV20-1 and TRBJ2-7; perhaps TRBD1 as D (6 bases). The CDR3 is made up of 12 amino acids. CDR1 is DFQATT and CDR2 is SNEGSKA in the germline V gene (reference sequence). Between the trimmed V and J ends, which lost 6 bases and 2 bases, there was a span of 11 bases. The CDR3 DNA follows: TGCAGTGCCGCACAGGGTACCTACGAGCAGTACTTC. This gives the protein CSAAQGTYEQYF.

V and J are TRBV20-1 and TRBJ2-3, with TRBD2 identical over 14 bases. There are 15 residues in the CDR3. CDR1 DFQATT and CDR2 SNEGSKA come from the germline V gene (reference sequence). The junction had 8 bases not matched to a gene; V was cut back by 6 bases and J by 6 bases. CDR3 DNA: TGCAGTGCCCCGGGACTAGCGGGAGCAGGTGATACGCAGTATTTT. Translation: CSAPGLAGAGDTQYF.

The chain uses TRBV4-2 and TRBJ1-3; the match to TRBD1 covers 7 bases. Germline values: CDR1 LGHNA, CDR2 YNFKEQ. The V segment lost 0 bases and the J segment 2 bases; nucleotides outside the gene matches: 10. The CDR3 has 18 residues. CDR3 amino acids: CASSQEYRRQGAGNTIYF. The CDR3, as DNA: TGTGCCAGCAGCCAAGAATATAGGCGGCAGGGGGCTGGAAACACCATATATTTT.

The CDR3 is CSAPGLFHNEQFF. CDR3 nucleotide sequence: TGCAGTGCGCCGGGACTATTCCACAATGAGCAGTTCTTC. The V gene is TRBV20-1, the J gene TRBJ2-1; TRBD2 agrees at 7 bases. CDR3 length equals 13 residues. The germline V gene encodes CDR1 DFQATT and CDR2 SNEGSKA (reference sequence). J lost 5 bases, V lost 6 bases, and 7 bases had no gene match.

The rearrangement links TRBV3-1 to TRBJ2-7; possible D gene TRBD1, 5 bases. The germline gives CDR1 LGHDT, CDR2 YNNKEL (reference sequence). The CDR3 loop spans 12 amino acids. V was cut by 0 bases and J by 7 bases, with 7 bases left in between. CDR3 region: CASSQDRTEQYF. The CDR3 DNA reads as TGTGCCAGCAGCCAAGACAGGACAGAGCAGTACTTC.

The J gene is TRBJ2-1, the V gene TRBV7-9; no firm D call. The CDR3 extends over 11 amino acids. Trimming left V 6 bases short and J 7 bases short, with 7 bases between. Germline CDR1 reads SEHNR; CDR2 reads FQNEAQ (reference sequence). The CDR3 sequence: CASRVENEQFF. CDR3 coding DNA: TGTGCCAGCAGGGTGGAGAATGAGCAGTTCTTC.

The chain carries TRBV3-1 and TRBJ2-3, with D perhaps assigned TRBD1 or TRBD2 (5 bases each). V lost 4 bases, J lost 10 bases, and 18 bases lay in between. Looked up from germline, CDR1 is LGHDT and CDR2 is YNNKEL (reference sequence). There are 14 residues in the CDR3. The CDR3: CASSPDSGRAAQYF. CDR3 nucleotide sequence: TGTGCCAGCAGCCCCGACAGCGGCAGGGCGGCGCAGTATTTT.

This clonotype was seen only once. J is TRBJ1-1 and V is TRBV3-1; 7 bases are a match to TRBD1. The V gene's germline CDR1 is LGHDT and CDR2 YNNKEL (reference sequence). The CDR3 is made up of 14 amino acids. Trimming cost V 4 bases and J 3 bases; bases outside gene matches: 5. CDR3 sequence: CASSPDRDYTEAFF. CDR3 nucleotides: TGTGCCAGCAGCCCCGACAGGGACTACACTGAAGCTTTCTTT.

The J gene is TRBJ1-1, the V gene TRBV27; D is ambiguous. Trimming took 3 bases from V and 1 from J, leaving 12 bases between them. Germline V gives CDR1 MNHEY, CDR2 SMNVEV (reference sequence). This CDR3 has 15 residues. In nucleotides, the CDR3 is TGTGCCAGCAGTTTCTTCCGGACGGAGAACACTGAAGCTTTCTTT. Amino acid sequence: CASSFFRTENTEAFF.

The chain uses TRBV5-4 and TRBJ2-7; D not certain. Germline V lookup: CDR1 SGHNT, CDR2 YYREEE (reference sequence). The V and J ends lost 4 bases and 7 bases respectively, with 15 bases between them. CDR3 length: 13 residues. CDR3 nucleotide sequence: TGTGCCAGCAGCCGCGAAGCCGACTGGGAGCAGTACTTC. Its translation: CASSREADWEQYF.

The V call is TRBV30, the J call TRBJ1-3, with D perhaps matching TRBD1 (6 bases). Germline CDR1 GTSNPN, CDR2 SVGIG (reference sequence). V shed 5 bases and J shed 4 bases, with 15 bases lying between them. This CDR3 region has 14 residues. Here the CDR3 reads CAWGRQAAGNTIYF. DNA for the CDR3: TGTGCCTGGGGCCGACAGGCCGCGGGAAACACCATATATTTT. The complete variable domain, with remaining parts taken from reference TRBV30 and TRBJ1-3, reads SQTIHQWPATLVQPVGSPLSLECTVEGTSNPNLYWYRQAAGRGLQLLFYSVGIGQISSEVPQNLSASRPQDRQFILSSKKLLLSDSGFYLCAWGRQAAGNTIYFGEGSWLTVV.

The chain couples TRBV20-1 to TRBJ1-1, with TRBD1 matching 8 bases. V gave up 4 bases and J gave up 5 bases; unmatched junction bases: 12. Germline V lookup: CDR1 DFQATT, CDR2 SNEGSKA (reference sequence). The length of the CDR3 is 15 residues. The CDR3 spells CSAKRGQGAYTEAFF. The CDR3 bases are TGCAGTGCTAAGAGGGGGCAGGGGGCATATACTGAAGCTTTCTTT.

The gene calls are TRBV23-1 and TRBJ2-6, with D possibly TRBD1 on 6 matching bases. TRBV23-1 is placed among ORFs of uncertain function. CDR3 size: 19 residues. The germline V and J ends were trimmed by 4 bases and 2 bases, with 21 bases remaining between them. This chain's CDR3 is CASSPHRDRRMAGANVLTF. Here the CDR3 DNA reads TGCGCCAGCAGTCCCCACAGGGATAGGCGAATGGCTGGGGCCAACGTCCTGACTTTC.

The V and J genes are TRBV30 and TRBJ2-7; TRBD1 matches 9 bases. The trim removed 4 bases at V and 6 bases at J, leaving 1 base unmatched. Germline V lookup: CDR1 GTSNPN, CDR2 SVGIG (reference sequence). There are 11 residues in the CDR3. For the CDR3, the DNA is TGTGCCTGGAAGACAGGGGGCGAGCAGTACTTC. It yields the protein CAWKTGGEQYF. Full variable domain (rest looked up from reference TRBV30 and TRBJ2-7): SQTIHQWPATLVQPVGSPLSLECTVEGTSNPNLYWYRQAAGRGLQLLFYSVGIGQISSEVPQNLSASRPQDRQFILSSKKLLLSDSGFYLCAWKTGGEQYFGPGTRLTVT.

The chain has TRBV18 and TRBJ2-5; D is possibly TRBD1 (5 bases). This CDR3 has 13 amino acids. The V gene lost 2 bases and the J gene lost 5 bases, with 9 bases spanning the gap. The V gene's germline CDR1 is KGHSH and CDR2 LQKENI. CDR3 in amino acids: CASSPGADETQYF. The DNA for the CDR3 is TGTGCCAGCTCACCAGGGGCAGACGAGACCCAGTACTTC. Complete variable domain (other parts from reference TRBV18 and TRBJ2-5): NAGVMQNPRHLVRRRGQEARLRCSPMKGHSHVYWYRQLPEEGLKFMVYLQKENIIDESGMPKERFSAEFPKEGPSILRIQQVVRGDSAAYFCASSPGADETQYFGPGTRLLVL.

CDR3 residues: CATVVSGSGNIQYF. CDR3 nucleotides: TGTGCCACCGTAGTGAGCGGGAGCGGAAACATTCAGTACTTC. The chain is built from TRBV15 and TRBJ2-4; 8 nucleotides match TRBD2. V dropped 8 bases and J dropped 6; count of bases not matched to a gene: 9. Germline CDR1 reads LNHNV; CDR2 reads YYDKDF (reference sequence). The CDR3 is 14 amino acids.